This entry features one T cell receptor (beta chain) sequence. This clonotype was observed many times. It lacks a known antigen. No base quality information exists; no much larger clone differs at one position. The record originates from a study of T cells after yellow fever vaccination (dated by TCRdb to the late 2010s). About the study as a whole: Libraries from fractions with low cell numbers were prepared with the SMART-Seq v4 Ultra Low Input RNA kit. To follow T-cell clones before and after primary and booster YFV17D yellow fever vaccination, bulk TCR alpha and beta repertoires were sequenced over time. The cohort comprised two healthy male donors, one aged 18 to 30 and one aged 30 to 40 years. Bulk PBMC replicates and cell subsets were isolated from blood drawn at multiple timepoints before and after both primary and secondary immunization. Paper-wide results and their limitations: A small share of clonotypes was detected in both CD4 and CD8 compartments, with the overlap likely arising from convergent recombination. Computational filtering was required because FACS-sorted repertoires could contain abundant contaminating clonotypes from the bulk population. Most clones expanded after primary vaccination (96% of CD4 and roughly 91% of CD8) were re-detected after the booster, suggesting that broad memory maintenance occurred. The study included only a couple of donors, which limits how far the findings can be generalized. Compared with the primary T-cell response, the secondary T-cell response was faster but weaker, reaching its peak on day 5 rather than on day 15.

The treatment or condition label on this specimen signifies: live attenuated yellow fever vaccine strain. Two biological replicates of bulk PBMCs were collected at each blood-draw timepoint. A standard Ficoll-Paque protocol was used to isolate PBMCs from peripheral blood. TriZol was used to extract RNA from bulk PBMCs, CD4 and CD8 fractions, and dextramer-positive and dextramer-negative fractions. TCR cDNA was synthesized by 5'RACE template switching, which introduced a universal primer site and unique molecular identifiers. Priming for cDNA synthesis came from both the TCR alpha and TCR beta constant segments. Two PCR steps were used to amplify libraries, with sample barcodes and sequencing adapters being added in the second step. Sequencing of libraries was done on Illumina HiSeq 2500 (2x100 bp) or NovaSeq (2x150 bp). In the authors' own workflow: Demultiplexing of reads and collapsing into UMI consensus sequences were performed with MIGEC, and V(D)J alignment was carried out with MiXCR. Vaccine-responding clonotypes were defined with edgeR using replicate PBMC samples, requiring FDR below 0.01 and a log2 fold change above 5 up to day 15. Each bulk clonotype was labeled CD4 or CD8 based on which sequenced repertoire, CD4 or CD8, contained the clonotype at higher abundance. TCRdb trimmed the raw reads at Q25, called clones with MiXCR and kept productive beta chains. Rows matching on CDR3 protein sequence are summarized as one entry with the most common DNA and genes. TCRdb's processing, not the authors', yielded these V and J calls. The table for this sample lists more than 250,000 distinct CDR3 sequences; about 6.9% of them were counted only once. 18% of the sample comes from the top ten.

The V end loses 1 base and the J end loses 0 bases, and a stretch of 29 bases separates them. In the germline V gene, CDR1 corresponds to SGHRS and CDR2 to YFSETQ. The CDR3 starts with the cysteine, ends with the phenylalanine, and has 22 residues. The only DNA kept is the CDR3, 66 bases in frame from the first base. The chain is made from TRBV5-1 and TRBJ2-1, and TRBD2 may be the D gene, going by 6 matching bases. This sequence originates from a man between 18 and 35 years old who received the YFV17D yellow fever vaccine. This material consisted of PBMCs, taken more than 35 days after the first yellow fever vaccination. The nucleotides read TGCGCCAGCAGCTTGCGGGGGTATCAATCCCGTACTCTCATTACCTCCTACAATGAGCAGTTCTTC. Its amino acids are CASSLRGYQSRTLITSYNEQFF.